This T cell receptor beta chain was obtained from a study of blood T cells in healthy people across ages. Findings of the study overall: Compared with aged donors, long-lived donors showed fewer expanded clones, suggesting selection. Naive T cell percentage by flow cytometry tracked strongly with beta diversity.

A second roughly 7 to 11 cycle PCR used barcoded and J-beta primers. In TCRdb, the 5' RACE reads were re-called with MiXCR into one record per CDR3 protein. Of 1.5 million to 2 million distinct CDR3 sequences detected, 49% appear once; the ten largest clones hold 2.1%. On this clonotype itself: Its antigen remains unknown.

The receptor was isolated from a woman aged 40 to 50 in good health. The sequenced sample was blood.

CDR3: CASTRRDGGSETQYF. CDR3 nucleotide sequence: TGTGCCAGCACTCGACGCGACGGGGGGTCGGAGACCCAGTACTTC. The rearrangement uses TRBV6-5 and TRBJ2-7; 7 positions agree with TRBD2. The better agreement between TRBJ2-5 and the DNA end casts doubt on the J call. This CDR3 contains 15 residues. Germline loops: CDR1 MNHEY, CDR2 SVGAGI.